The text below deals with one TCR beta chain. Its antigen is currently unknown. These data are taken from a study of shared clonotypes between healthy human individuals. Findings and caveats of the study: Of the naive CD4 clonotypes, 4% to 5% were shared across four donors.

The CDR3 consists of 15 residues. The V end was cut by 1 base, the J end by 2 bases, with 12 bases between. Germline-derived CDR1 and CDR2 are MGHRA and YSYEKL. Positive CCR7 selection of CD45RO-negative cells yielded the naive CD8 cells, and terminally differentiated effector memory CD45RA+ cells were excluded. An even split of each subset's genomic DNA across several immunoSEQ plates was performed. Generated by immunoSEQ multiplex PCR, the TCRdb table keeps only in-frame clones and is missing some. The data contain roughly 2.1 million clones, about 92% of them singletons. The sequence derives from a man aged 18 to 29 in good health. Some clones in this sample may be carry-over from other donors' samples. V gene TRBV4-1 combines with J gene TRBJ2-7; maybe TRBD1 (6 bases). Sequenced sample: naive CD8+ T cells from PBMCs. As DNA, the CDR3 is TGCGCCAGCAGCCAAGGGGCAGGGGCGACCTACGAGCAGTACTTC. The encoded protein is CASSQGAGATYEQYF.